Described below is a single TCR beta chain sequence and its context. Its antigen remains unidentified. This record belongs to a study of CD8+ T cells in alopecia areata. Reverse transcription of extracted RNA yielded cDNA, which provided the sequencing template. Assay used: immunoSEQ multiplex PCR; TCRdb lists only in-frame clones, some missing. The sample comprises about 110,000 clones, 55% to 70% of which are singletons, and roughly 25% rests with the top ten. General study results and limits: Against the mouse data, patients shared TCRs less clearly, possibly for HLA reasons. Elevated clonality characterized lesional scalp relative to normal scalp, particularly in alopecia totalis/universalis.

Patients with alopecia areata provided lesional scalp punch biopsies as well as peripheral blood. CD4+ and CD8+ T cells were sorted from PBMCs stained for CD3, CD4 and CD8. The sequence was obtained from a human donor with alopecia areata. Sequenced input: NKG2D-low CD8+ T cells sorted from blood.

CDR3 sequence reads: CASSYLSDTDTQYF. The DNA of the CDR3 is TGTGCCAGCAGTTACCTCTCCGACACAGATACGCAGTATTTT. This chain connects TRBV6-5 to TRBJ2-3; D gene ambiguous. Germline assignment: CDR1 MNHEY and CDR2 SVGAGI. Between the trimmed V and J ends, which lost 2 bases and 2 bases, there was a span of 8 bases. The CDR3 totals 14 residues.